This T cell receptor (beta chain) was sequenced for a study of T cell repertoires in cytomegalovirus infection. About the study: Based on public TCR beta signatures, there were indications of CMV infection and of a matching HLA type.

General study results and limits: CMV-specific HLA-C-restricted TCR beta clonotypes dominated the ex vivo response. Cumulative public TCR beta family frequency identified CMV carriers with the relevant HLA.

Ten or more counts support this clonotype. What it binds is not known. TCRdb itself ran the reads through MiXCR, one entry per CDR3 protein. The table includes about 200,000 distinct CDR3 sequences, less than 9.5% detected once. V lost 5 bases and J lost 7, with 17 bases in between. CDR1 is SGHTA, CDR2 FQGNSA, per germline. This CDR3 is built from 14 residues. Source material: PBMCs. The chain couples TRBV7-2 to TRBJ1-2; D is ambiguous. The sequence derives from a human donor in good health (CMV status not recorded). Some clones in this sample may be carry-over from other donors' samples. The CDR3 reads CASSTRANRPGYTF. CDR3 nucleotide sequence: TGTGCCAGCAGCACCCGAGCGAATCGCCCTGGCTACACCTTC. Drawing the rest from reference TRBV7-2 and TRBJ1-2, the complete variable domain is GAGVSQSPSNKVTEKGKDVELRCDPISGHTALYWYRQSLGQGLEFLIYFQGNSAPDKSGLPSDRFSAERTGGSVSTLTIQRTQQEDSAVYLCASSTRANRPGYTFGSGTRLTVV.